This T cell receptor (beta chain) is from a study of technical replicates of blood from a handful of donors. Trimming cost V 3 bases and J 0 bases; bases outside gene matches: 3. The CDR3 is 18 amino acids. Germline CDR1 and CDR2: SGHTS and YDEGEE. Profiling relied on immunoSEQ multiplex PCR, and the TCRdb table lists in-frame clones only, not all of them. The repertoire holds around 100,000 clones, with approximately 96% as singletons. This rearrangement joins TRBV5-8 to TRBJ2-2, with 15 bases that match TRBD2. This TCR derives from a human donor in good health. The material sequenced was T cells isolated from PBMCs. The CDR3 sequence: CASSWTSGRGSNTGELFF. The CDR3 DNA is TGTGCCAGCAGCTGGACTAGCGGGAGGGGTTCGAACACCGGGGAGCTGTTTTTT.